This is a list of T cell receptor beta chains from one sample in a study of cytomegalovirus exposure and HLA in healthy donors. The data were produced by immunoSEQ multiplex PCR, yet TCRdb's version contains in-frame clones alone and is incomplete. The sample has some 170,000 clones; more than 75% are singletons. Sequencing was performed on PBMCs. The source is a man between 18 and 35 years old in good health and CMV-seropositive. The conserved cysteine and the conserved F or W are not part of the CDR3 here. Each record gives: clone size, J gene, V gene, CDR3 protein. A row's size may be missing; if present it is once, few, many or a size class.

clone size: -
J gene: TRBJ2-2
V gene: TRBV7-9
CDR3 protein: ASSHLTRSENTGELF

clone size: -
J gene: TRBJ1-2
V gene: TRBV25-1
CDR3 protein: ASSEQGPGSYGYT

clone size: -
J gene: TRBJ2-2
V gene: TRBV5-4
CDR3 protein: ASSPWHTSNTGELF

clone size: -
J gene: TRBJ1-6
V gene: TRBV15
CDR3 protein: ATSRDLVPGSYNSPLH

clone size: once
J gene: TRBJ1-4
V gene: TRBV5-1
CDR3 protein: ASSLRGSANEKLF

clone size: -
J gene: TRBJ2-2
V gene: TRBV7-3
CDR3 protein: ASSLRTTGHSGGELF

clone size: once
J gene: TRBJ2-7
V gene: TRBV6-5
CDR3 protein: ASRTSGTTYEQY

clone size: -
J gene: TRBJ2-7
V gene: TRBV6-5
CDR3 protein: ASSPWTHSYEQY

clone size: -
J gene: TRBJ1-2
V gene: TRBV7-8
CDR3 protein: ASSLETGPYGYT

clone size: once
J gene: TRBJ1-2
V gene: TRBV7-9
CDR3 protein: ASSFEAVWTGNYGYT

clone size: -
J gene: TRBJ1-1
V gene: TRBV7-9
CDR3 protein: ASSLGLSNTEAF

clone size: -
J gene: TRBJ1-1
V gene: TRBV4-3
CDR3 protein: ASSQAGGGTEAF

clone size: few
J gene: TRBJ2-2
V gene: TRBV7-8
CDR3 protein: ASSLVPSRSGELF

clone size: few
J gene: TRBJ2-7
V gene: TRBV25-1
CDR3 protein: ASSDGQGRPLEQY

clone size: -
J gene: TRBJ1-1
V gene: TRBV30
CDR3 protein: AWSRDRGMNTEAF

clone size: -
J gene: TRBJ2-1
V gene: TRBV7-3
CDR3 protein: ASSLRGGAAYNEQF

clone size: -
J gene: TRBJ1-2
V gene: TRBV11-2
CDR3 protein: ASSRGMRRAGDYGYT

clone size: -
J gene: TRBJ1-2
V gene: TRBV6-1
CDR3 protein: ASSDLRGQGNSYT

clone size: -
J gene: TRBJ1-1
V gene: TRBV5-1
CDR3 protein: ASSAGVQNTEAF

clone size: -
J gene: TRBJ2-3
V gene: TRBV5-1
CDR3 protein: ASSGGLAGRADTQY

clone size: -
J gene: TRBJ2-7
V gene: TRBV6-4
CDR3 protein: ASSESSGGYEQY

clone size: -
J gene: TRBJ1-6
V gene: TRBV30
CDR3 protein: AWTRDTLRNSPLH

clone size: few
J gene: TRBJ2-7
V gene: TRBV9
CDR3 protein: ASSSSGSSYEQY

clone size: -
J gene: TRBJ2-1
V gene: TRBV7-9
CDR3 protein: ASSSITAVAGGPVNEQF

clone size: -
J gene: TRBJ2-1
V gene: TRBV6-4
CDR3 protein: ASPLQTESNEQF

clone size: -
J gene: TRBJ1-2
V gene: TRBV10-2
CDR3 protein: ASSGQETNYGYT

clone size: -
J gene: TRBJ2-6
V gene: TRBV27
CDR3 protein: ASLAGGYHYSGANVLT

clone size: -
J gene: TRBJ2-2
V gene: TRBV5-4
CDR3 protein: ASSLTGDPGLF

clone size: -
J gene: TRBJ2-7
V gene: TRBV7-7
CDR3 protein: ASSLWNRVTAIWAYEQY

clone size: -
J gene: TRBJ2-1
V gene: TRBV7-3
CDR3 protein: ASSYTSGGSNEQF

clone size: -
J gene: TRBJ2-3
V gene: TRBV29-1
CDR3 protein: SAKVVAGEGDTQY

clone size: few
J gene: TRBJ1-5
V gene: TRBV4-1
CDR3 protein: ASSQGEEPQH

clone size: -
J gene: TRBJ1-1
V gene: TRBV28
CDR3 protein: ASSWTGANTEAF

clone size: -
J gene: TRBJ2-5
V gene: TRBV4-3
CDR3 protein: ASSLTVNQETQY

clone size: -
J gene: TRBJ1-5
V gene: TRBV5-1
CDR3 protein: ASSFAGGNQPQH

clone size: -
J gene: TRBJ1-2
V gene: TRBV6-6
CDR3 protein: ASSATQGYDGYT

clone size: once
J gene: TRBJ2-7
V gene: TRBV28
CDR3 protein: ASFGGLYEQY

clone size: -
J gene: TRBJ2-3
V gene: TRBV4-1
CDR3 protein: ASSPPQGRTQY

clone size: few
J gene: TRBJ1-2
V gene: TRBV2
CDR3 protein: ASSDAGGSDGYT

clone size: once
J gene: TRBJ2-1
V gene: TRBV4-1
CDR3 protein: ASSQNPYWNEQF

clone size: -
J gene: TRBJ2-1
V gene: TRBV28
CDR3 protein: ASRTPLRDWDNEQF

clone size: -
J gene: TRBJ2-7
V gene: TRBV6-1
CDR3 protein: ASSEPGLQTYEQY

clone size: -
J gene: TRBJ2-6
V gene: TRBV9
CDR3 protein: ASSVRGAGANVLT

clone size: -
J gene: TRBJ2-7
V gene: TRBV9
CDR3 protein: ASSPRGTGAYEQY

clone size: once
J gene: TRBJ2-5
V gene: TRBV19
CDR3 protein: ASSSRQETQY

clone size: few
J gene: TRBJ1-2
V gene: TRBV7-2
CDR3 protein: ASTPREQANYGYT

clone size: -
J gene: TRBJ2-6
V gene: TRBV29-1
CDR3 protein: SVSRLQGSGANVLT

clone size: -
J gene: TRBJ2-1
V gene: TRBV9
CDR3 protein: ASSPIQGNLNEQF

clone size: -
J gene: TRBJ2-1
V gene: TRBV7-2
CDR3 protein: ASSLQEYNEQF

clone size: -
J gene: TRBJ2-2
V gene: TRBV4-3
CDR3 protein: ASSQEASGGAWTGELF

clone size: -
J gene: TRBJ2-2
V gene: TRBV29-1
CDR3 protein: SVEMTGELF

clone size: -
J gene: TRBJ1-1
V gene: TRBV21-1
CDR3 protein: ASIPTLGRTEAF

clone size: -
J gene: TRBJ2-7
V gene: TRBV7-2
CDR3 protein: ASSLARGGAGYEQY

clone size: -
J gene: TRBJ1-2
V gene: TRBV4-2
CDR3 protein: ASSDPRGTNYGYT

clone size: -
J gene: TRBJ2-7
V gene: TRBV27
CDR3 protein: ASSFAPITYEQY

clone size: -
J gene: TRBJ2-5
V gene: TRBV7-9
CDR3 protein: ASSFPAGLRETQY

clone size: -
J gene: TRBJ2-3
V gene: TRBV6-1
CDR3 protein: ASGETSSQY

clone size: -
J gene: TRBJ2-3
V gene: TRBV7-3
CDR3 protein: ASSPFGLASGGSADTQY

clone size: -
J gene: TRBJ2-5
V gene: TRBV29-1
CDR3 protein: SVQRGGRETQY

clone size: -
J gene: TRBJ2-7
V gene: TRBV7-9
CDR3 protein: AGGGQTGTGSYEQY